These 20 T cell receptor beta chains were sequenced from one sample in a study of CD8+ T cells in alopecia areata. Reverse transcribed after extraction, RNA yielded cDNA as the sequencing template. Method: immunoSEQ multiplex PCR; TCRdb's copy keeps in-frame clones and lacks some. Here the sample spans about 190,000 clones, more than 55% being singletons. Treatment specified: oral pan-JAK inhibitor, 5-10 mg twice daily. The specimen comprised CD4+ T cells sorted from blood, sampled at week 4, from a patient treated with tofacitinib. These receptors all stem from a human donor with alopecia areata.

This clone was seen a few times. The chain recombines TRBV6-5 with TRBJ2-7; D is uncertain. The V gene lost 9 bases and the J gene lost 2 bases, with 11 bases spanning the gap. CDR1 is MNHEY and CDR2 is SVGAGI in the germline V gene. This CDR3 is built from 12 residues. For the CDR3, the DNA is TGTGCCAGTGCCGGCCCCACCTACGAGCAGTACTTC. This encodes CASAGPTYEQYF.

The CDR3 protein is CSVAGATSTDTQYF. In DNA, the CDR3 is TGCAGCGTTGCGGGAGCGACTAGCACAGATACGCAGTATTTT. The chain has TRBV29-1 and TRBJ2-3; a weak D match, TRBD2 (6 bases). CDR1 and CDR2 from the germline V gene are SQVTM and ANQGSEA. With 4 bases removed from V and 0 bases from J, the gap between germline ends came to 11 bases. This CDR3 spans 14 amino acids.

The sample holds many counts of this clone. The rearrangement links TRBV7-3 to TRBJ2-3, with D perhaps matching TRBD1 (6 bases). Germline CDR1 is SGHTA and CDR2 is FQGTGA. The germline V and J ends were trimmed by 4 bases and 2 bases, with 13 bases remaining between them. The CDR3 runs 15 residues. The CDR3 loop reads CASSSQGQPTDTQYF. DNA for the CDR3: TGTGCCAGCAGCTCACAGGGACAACCCACAGATACGCAGTATTTT.

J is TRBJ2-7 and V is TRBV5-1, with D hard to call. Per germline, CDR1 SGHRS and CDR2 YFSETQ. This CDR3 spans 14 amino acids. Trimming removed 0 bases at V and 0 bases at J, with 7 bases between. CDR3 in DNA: TGCGCCAGCAGCTTGGTAGAGTCCTCCTACGAGCAGTACTTC. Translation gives CASSLVESSYEQYF.

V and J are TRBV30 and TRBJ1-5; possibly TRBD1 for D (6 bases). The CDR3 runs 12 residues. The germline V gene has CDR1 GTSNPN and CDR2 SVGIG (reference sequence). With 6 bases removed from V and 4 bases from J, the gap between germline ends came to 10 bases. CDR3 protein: CACGTPNQPQHF. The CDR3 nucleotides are TGTGCCTGTGGGACACCAAATCAGCCCCAGCATTTT.

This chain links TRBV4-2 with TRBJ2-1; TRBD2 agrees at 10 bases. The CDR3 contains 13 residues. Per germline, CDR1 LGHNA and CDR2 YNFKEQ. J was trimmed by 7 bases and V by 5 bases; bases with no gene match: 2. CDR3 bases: TGTGCCAGCAGCAGGGGACTAGCGAATGAGCAGTTCTTC. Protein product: CASSRGLANEQFF.

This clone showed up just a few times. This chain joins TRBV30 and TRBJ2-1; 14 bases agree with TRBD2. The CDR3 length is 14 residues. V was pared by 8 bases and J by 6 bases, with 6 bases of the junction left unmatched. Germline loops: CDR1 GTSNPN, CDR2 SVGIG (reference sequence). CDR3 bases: TGTGCCCTCAGACTAGCGGGAGGGCCCAATGAGCAGTTCTTC. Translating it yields CALRLAGGPNEQFF.

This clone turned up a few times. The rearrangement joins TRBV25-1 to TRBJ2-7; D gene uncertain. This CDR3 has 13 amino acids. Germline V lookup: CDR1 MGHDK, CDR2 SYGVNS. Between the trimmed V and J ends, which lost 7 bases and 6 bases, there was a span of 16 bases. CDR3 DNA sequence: TGTGCCAGCATCCCCAGTGGTTCCGGCGAGCAGTACTTC. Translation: CASIPSGSGEQYF.

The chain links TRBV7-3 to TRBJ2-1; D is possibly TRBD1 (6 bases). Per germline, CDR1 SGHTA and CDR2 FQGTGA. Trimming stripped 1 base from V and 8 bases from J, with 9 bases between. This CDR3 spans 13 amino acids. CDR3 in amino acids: CASSLIQGDEQFF. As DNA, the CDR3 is TGTGCCAGCAGCTTAATACAGGGCGATGAGCAGTTCTTC. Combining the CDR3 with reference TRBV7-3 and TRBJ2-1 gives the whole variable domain GAGVSQTPSNKVTEKGKYVELRCDPISGHTALYWYRQSLGQGPEFLIYFQGTGAADDSGLPNDRFFAVRPEGSVSTLKIQRTERGDSAVYLCASSLIQGDEQFFGPGTRLTVL.

The CDR3 is CASSDQGTVGNIQYF. Here the CDR3 DNA reads TGTGCCAGCAGCGACCAGGGGACGGTGGGGAACATTCAGTACTTC. V usage is TRBV7-2 and J usage is TRBJ2-4, with a possible D match to TRBD1 (6 bases). Trimming shortened V by 5 bases and J by 7 bases, and 18 bases separated the two germline ends. The CDR3 extends over 15 amino acids. Per the germline V gene, CDR1 is SGHTA and CDR2 is FQGNSA.

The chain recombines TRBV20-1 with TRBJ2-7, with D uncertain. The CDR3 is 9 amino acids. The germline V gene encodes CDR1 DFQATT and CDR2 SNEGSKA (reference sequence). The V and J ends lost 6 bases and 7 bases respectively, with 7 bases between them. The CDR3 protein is CSASREQYF. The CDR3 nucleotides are TGCAGTGCCTCAAGGGAGCAGTACTTC.

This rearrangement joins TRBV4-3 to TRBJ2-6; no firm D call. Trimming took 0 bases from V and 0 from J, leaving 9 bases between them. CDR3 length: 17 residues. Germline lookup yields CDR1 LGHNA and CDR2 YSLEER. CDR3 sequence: CASSQEPNLSGANVLTF. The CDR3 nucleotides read TGCGCCAGCAGCCAAGAGCCAAACCTCTCTGGGGCCAACGTCCTGACTTTC.

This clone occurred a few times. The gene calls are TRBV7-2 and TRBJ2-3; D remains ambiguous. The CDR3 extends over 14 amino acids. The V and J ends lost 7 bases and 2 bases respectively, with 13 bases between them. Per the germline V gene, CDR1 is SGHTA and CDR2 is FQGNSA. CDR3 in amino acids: CASTLEPYTDTQYF. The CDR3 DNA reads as TGTGCCAGCACCCTCGAACCGTACACAGATACGCAGTATTTT.

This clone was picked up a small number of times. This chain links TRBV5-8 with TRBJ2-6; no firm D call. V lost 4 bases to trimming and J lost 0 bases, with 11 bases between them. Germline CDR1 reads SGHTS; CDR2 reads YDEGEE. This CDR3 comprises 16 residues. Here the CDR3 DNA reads TGTGCCAGCAGCGCCGGGCCCCTCTCTGGGGCCAACGTCCTGACTTTC. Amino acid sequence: CASSAGPLSGANVLTF.

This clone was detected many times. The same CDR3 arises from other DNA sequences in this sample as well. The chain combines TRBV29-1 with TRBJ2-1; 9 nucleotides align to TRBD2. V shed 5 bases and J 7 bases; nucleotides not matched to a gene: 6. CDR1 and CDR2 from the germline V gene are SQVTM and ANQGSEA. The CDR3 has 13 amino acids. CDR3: CSVSSSGSNEQFF. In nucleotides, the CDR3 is TGCAGCGTTTCGAGTAGCGGGAGTAATGAGCAGTTCTTC.

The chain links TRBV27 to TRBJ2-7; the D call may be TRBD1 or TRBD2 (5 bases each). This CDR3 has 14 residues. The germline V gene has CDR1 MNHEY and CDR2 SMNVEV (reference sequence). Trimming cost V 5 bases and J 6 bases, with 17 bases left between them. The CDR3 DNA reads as TGTGCCAGCAGTCTCCTGGGACCGAACGGCGAGCAGTACTTC. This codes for CASSLLGPNGEQYF.

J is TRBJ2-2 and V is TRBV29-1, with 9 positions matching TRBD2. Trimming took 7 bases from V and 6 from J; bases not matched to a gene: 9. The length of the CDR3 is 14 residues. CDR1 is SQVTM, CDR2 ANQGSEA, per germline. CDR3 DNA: TGCAGCGCCTATAGCGGGAGTGAGGCCGGGGAGCTGTTTTTT. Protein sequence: CSAYSGSEAGELFF.

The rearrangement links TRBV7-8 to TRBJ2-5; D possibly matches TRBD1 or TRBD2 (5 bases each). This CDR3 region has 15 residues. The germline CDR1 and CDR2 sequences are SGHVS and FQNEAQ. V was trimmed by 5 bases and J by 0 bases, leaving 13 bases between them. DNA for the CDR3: TGTGCCAGCAGCGGGGGTGTGGTGTACCAAGAGACCCAGTACTTC. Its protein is CASSGGVVYQETQYF.

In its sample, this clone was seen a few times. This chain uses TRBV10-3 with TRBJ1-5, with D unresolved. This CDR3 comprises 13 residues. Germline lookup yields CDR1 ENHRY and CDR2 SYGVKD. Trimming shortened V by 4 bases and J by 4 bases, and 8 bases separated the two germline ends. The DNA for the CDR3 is TGTGCCATCAGTGTAACAGAAAATCAGCCCCAGCATTTT. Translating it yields CAISVTENQPQHF.

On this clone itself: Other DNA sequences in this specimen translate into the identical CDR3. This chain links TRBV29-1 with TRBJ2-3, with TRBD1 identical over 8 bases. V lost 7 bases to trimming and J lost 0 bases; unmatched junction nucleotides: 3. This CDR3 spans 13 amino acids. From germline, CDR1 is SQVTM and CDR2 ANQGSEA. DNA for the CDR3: TGCAGCGCCCGGACAGGGAGCACAGATACGCAGTATTTT. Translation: CSARTGSTDTQYF.